The rows below give T cell receptor beta chains drawn from one sample of a study of glioma-infiltrating T cells. In TCRdb, the multiplex PCR reads were re-called with MiXCR into one record per CDR3 protein. The sample lists tens of thousands of distinct CDR3 sequences, 23% occurring once. The sequencing input was glioma tissue, nonneoplastic brain tissue, or PBMCs (not recorded which). The receptors were gathered from a human donor with low-grade glioma or glioblastoma, undergoing nonglioma brain surgery, or in good health (not recorded which). The CDR3 runs from the conserved cysteine through the conserved F or W. D genes are given only for firm matches. Clone size is given for some rows only: seen once, a few or many times, or a class if the clone is expanded.

D gene: -
clone size: -
V gene: TRBV2
J gene: TRBJ2-7
CDR3 DNA: TGTGCCAGCAGTGGGTCGGATTTCTCCTACGAGCAGTACTTC
CDR3 protein: CASSGSDFSYEQYF

D gene: TRBD1
clone size: few
V gene: TRBV19
J gene: TRBJ1-2
CDR3 DNA: TGTGCCAGTAGTATCTTGGGGACAGGGGGGAGCTACACCTTC
CDR3 protein: CASSILGTGGSYTF

D gene: TRBD2
clone size: few
V gene: TRBV18
J gene: TRBJ2-7
CDR3 DNA: TGTGCCAGCTCACCGGGACTAGCGGGGAGCTCCTACGAGCAGTACTTC
CDR3 protein: CASSPGLAGSSYEQYF

D gene: -
clone size: few
V gene: TRBV11-1
J gene: TRBJ2-7
CDR3 DNA: TGTGCCAGCAATACCGGGAGCTCCTACGAGCAGTACTTC
CDR3 protein: CASNTGSSYEQYF

D gene: TRBD1
clone size: -
V gene: TRBV9
J gene: TRBJ2-7
CDR3 DNA: TGTGCCAGCAGCGCCGCCCTGGGACAGGGATCCTACGAGCAGTACTTC
CDR3 protein: CASSAALGQGSYEQYF

D gene: TRBD1
clone size: -
V gene: TRBV6-5
J gene: TRBJ1-1
CDR3 DNA: TGTGCCAGCAGTTCCGGGACAGCGAACACTGAAGCTTTCTTT
CDR3 protein: CASSSGTANTEAFF

D gene: TRBD1
clone size: -
V gene: TRBV3-1
J gene: TRBJ1-1
CDR3 DNA: TGTGCCAGCAGCTGGACAGGCCGGAACACTGAAGCTTTCTTT
CDR3 protein: CASSWTGRNTEAFF

D gene: TRBD2
clone size: many
V gene: TRBV19
J gene: TRBJ2-1
CDR3 DNA: TGTGCCAGTAGTCCTAGCGGGATTTACAATGAGCAGTTCTTC
CDR3 protein: CASSPSGIYNEQFF

D gene: TRBD1
clone size: many
V gene: TRBV27
J gene: TRBJ2-7
CDR3 DNA: TGTGCCAGTAGACAGGGGGCGAACTCCTACGAGCAGTACTTC
CDR3 protein: CASRQGANSYEQYF

D gene: -
clone size: -
V gene: TRBV29-1
J gene: TRBJ2-1
CDR3 DNA: TGCAGCGTTGAGTTAAACAGCTACGAGCAGTTCTTC
CDR3 protein: CSVELNSYEQFF

D gene: TRBD2
clone size: once
V gene: TRBV7-2
J gene: TRBJ2-1
CDR3 DNA: TGTGCCAGCAGCTTAGTGGGGGGGACTAGCGGGGGGGCCAACAATGAGCAGTTCTTC
CDR3 protein: CASSLVGGTSGGANNEQFF

D gene: TRBD2
clone size: -
V gene: TRBV7-9
J gene: TRBJ2-1
CDR3 DNA: TGTGCCAGCAGCTCCCCAACTAGCGGGGGGGGTAATGGGCAGTTCTTC
CDR3 protein: CASSSPTSGGGNGQFF

D gene: TRBD2
clone size: -
V gene: TRBV12-3/TRBV12-4
J gene: TRBJ2-7
CDR3 DNA: TGTGCCAGCAGGACCGGGACTAGCTTCGACGAGCAGTACTTC
CDR3 protein: CASRTGTSFDEQYF

D gene: TRBD2
clone size: many
V gene: TRBV28
J gene: TRBJ2-1
CDR3 DNA: TGTGCCAGCAGTGAAGCGGGAGGGCCACACAATGAGCAGTTCTTC
CDR3 protein: CASSEAGGPHNEQFF

D gene: TRBD1
clone size: -
V gene: TRBV12-3/TRBV12-4
J gene: TRBJ2-3
CDR3 DNA: TGTGCCAACAGTTTAACCGGGACAGTAGATACGCAGTATTTT
CDR3 protein: CANSLTGTVDTQYF